The clone carrying this T cell receptor (beta chain) was seen a handful of times. The sample originates from a study of cytomegalovirus exposure and HLA in healthy donors. Trimming removed 2 bases from V and 8 bases from J; junction bases left unmatched: 7. This CDR3 is 14 amino acids long. Germline loops: CDR1 MNHEY, CDR2 SMNVEV (reference sequence). Use of 60 Vbeta and 13 Jbeta primers characterized the PCR. Sequenced by immunoSEQ multiplex PCR; TCRdb stores in-frame clones only, minus some. The sample contains 210,000 or so clones, about three quarters of which appear only once. The TCR originated in a man in his forties or fifties in good health and CMV-seronegative. The material sequenced was PBMCs. V gene TRBV27 combines with J gene TRBJ2-3; 7 nucleotides align to TRBD1. The CDR3 DNA reads TGTGCCAGCAGTTTAGGGACAGCCACGGGTACGCAGTATTTT. Its protein is CASSLGTATGTQYF.